The sequence of this T cell receptor beta chain was determined in a study of long-term antiretroviral therapy in people with HIV. The assay used was immunoSEQ (version v3.0), run at survey level. Profiling relied on immunoSEQ multiplex PCR, and the TCRdb table lists in-frame clones only, not all of them. The sample has 10,000 to 15,000 clones, about 87% seen once. After removal of 3 bases from V and 4 bases from J, the junction contained 5 bases not matched to a gene. Germline CDR1 reads MNHEY; CDR2 reads SVGAGI. The CDR3 loop spans 14 amino acids. This clone was seen more than once but under ten times.

The V call is TRBV6-5, the J call TRBJ1-2, with TRBD1 matching 7 bases. This TCR derives from a middle-aged woman with HIV. The input for sequencing was unsorted PBMCs, taken 2.1 years after starting antiretroviral therapy. DNA of the CDR3: TGTGCCAGCAGTTATGCAGGGGGAACCTATGGCTACACCTTC. Translated, it gives CASSYAGGTYGYTF.